These 21 T cell receptor beta chains originate from one sample sequenced in a study of patients and donors after allogeneic stem cell transplantation. TCRdb reanalysed the RT-PCR reads using MiXCR and keeps one entry per CDR3 protein. The sample has 900,000 to 1,000,000 distinct CDR3 sequences; over 15% are singletons. Sequencing used blood, either unsorted or a sorted T cell fraction (not recorded which). These receptors originate from a human donor who was either an allogeneic HSCT recipient or a stem cell or donor lymphocyte infusion donor (not recorded which). It is not recorded whose cells these are; they may come from a transplant donor.

This clonotype has a count of ten or more. The gene calls are TRBV9 and TRBJ2-3; no definite D call. With 3 bases removed from V and 2 bases from J, the gap between germline ends came to 4 bases. CDR3 length equals 12 residues. Germline values: CDR1 SGDLS, CDR2 YYNGEE. CDR3 coding DNA: TGTGCCAGCAGCGCCAACACAGATACGCAGTATTTT. Translating gives CASSANTDTQYF.

The chain recombines TRBV15 with TRBJ2-5; D unresolved. Germline V gives CDR1 LNHNV, CDR2 YYDKDF (reference sequence). The CDR3 extends over 13 amino acids. V lost 0 bases, J lost 4 bases, and 6 bases lay in between. The CDR3 region is CATSREATETQYF. CDR3 DNA sequence: TGTGCCACCAGCAGAGAAGCAACAGAGACCCAGTACTTC.

The rearrangement uses TRBV15 and TRBJ1-2; D is perhaps TRBD1 (5 bases). The V gene's germline CDR1 is LNHNV and CDR2 YYDKDF (reference sequence). The V gene lost 2 bases and the J gene lost 1 base, with 26 bases spanning the gap. The length of the CDR3 is 20 residues. Here the CDR3 DNA reads TGTGCCACCAGCAGAAAACCGGGACTTACTCCTCGCTCGCATAACTATGGCTACACCTTC. Its translation is CATSRKPGLTPRSHNYGYTF.

The table lists this clonotype with a few counts. The chain carries TRBV5-1 and TRBJ2-5, with TRBD1 matching 7 bases. V gave up 3 bases and J gave up 0 bases; unmatched junction bases: 5. Germline CDR1 SGHRS, CDR2 YFSETQ. The length of the CDR3 is 15 residues. The chain's CDR3 is CASSSGTADQETQYF. The CDR3 DNA follows: TGCGCCAGCAGCTCAGGGACAGCCGACCAAGAGACCCAGTACTTC.

The chain is built from TRBV6-1 and TRBJ2-3, with 12 bases identical to TRBD2. V was clipped by 5 bases and J by 10 bases; unmatched bases: 13. Germline V gives CDR1 MNHNS, CDR2 SASEGT. The CDR3 extends over 16 amino acids. The CDR3, as DNA: TGTGCCAGCAGTCCCTCTAGGCCTAGCGGGAGGGGAGCGCAGTATTTT. This gives the protein CASSPSRPSGRGAQYF.

This clonotype appeared a few times. The CDR3 DNA reads TGCGCCAGCAGCCAAGACAGCGGAACTAGCACAGATACGCAGTATTTT. It is translated as CASSQDSGTSTDTQYF. The rearrangement links TRBV4-3 to TRBJ2-3; a possible D gene is TRBD2 (5 bases). The CDR3 is 16 amino acids. Trimming removed 0 bases at V and 0 bases at J, with 10 bases between. Germline CDR1 LGHNA, CDR2 YSLEER.

The V and J genes are TRBV5-6 and TRBJ2-7; D possibly corresponds to TRBD2 (5 bases). The germline V gene encodes CDR1 SGHDT and CDR2 YYEEEE. Trimming took 0 bases from V and 5 from J, leaving 24 bases between them. CDR3 length equals 18 residues. CDR3 sequence (DNA): TGTGCCAGCAGCTTGGCCGGAGGTAAGAGCGGCCCCCGCGACGAGCAGTACTTC. It is translated as CASSLAGGKSGPRDEQYF.

This clonotype was counted a few times. The chain couples TRBV28 to TRBJ2-7, with D perhaps matching TRBD2 (6 bases). CDR1 and CDR2 from the germline V gene are MDHEN and SYDVKM. The V end was cut by 1 base, the J end by 6 bases, with 16 bases between. CDR3 length equals 15 residues. The DNA for the CDR3 is TGTGCCAGCAGTTTATTTGGTCCCCCGGGGGTCGAGCAGTACTTC. Its protein is CASSLFGPPGVEQYF.

This clonotype was seen more than once but under ten times. The chain combines TRBV7-9 with TRBJ2-7; no definite D call. The germline gives CDR1 SEHNR, CDR2 FQNEAQ (reference sequence). This CDR3 is 16 amino acids long. V was shortened by 5 bases and J by 2 bases, with 19 bases between the two germline ends. CDR3 sequence (DNA): TGTGCCAGCAGCCAAGCTAGGGAATGGGTTGCCTACGAGCAGTACTTC. It is translated as CASSQAREWVAYEQYF.

The V call is TRBV6-1, the J call TRBJ2-7, with a weak D call TRBD1 (5 bases). The CDR3 covers 13 residues. The germline V gene encodes CDR1 MNHNS and CDR2 SASEGT. Trimming took off 8 bases at V and 2 bases at J, with 13 bases between the two ends. As DNA, the CDR3 is TGTGCCAGCCGGTTACAGGTAGCCTACGAGCAGTACTTC. Translation: CASRLQVAYEQYF.

A few counts support this clonotype. The chain couples TRBV9 to TRBJ2-6, with D hard to call. V shed 3 bases and J shed 0 bases, with 10 bases lying between them. CDR1 and CDR2 (germline): SGDLS, YYNGEE. The CDR3 runs 16 residues. The CDR3 coding sequence is TGTGCCAGCAGCGCAGGACGGAGCTCTGGGGCCAACGTCCTGACTTTC. It codes for CASSAGRSSGANVLTF.

This chain uses TRBV24-1 with TRBJ1-2, with D possibly being TRBD1 (6 bases). The V end was cut by 3 bases, the J end by 6 bases, with 10 bases between. The CDR3 consists of 13 residues. CDR1 KGHDR and CDR2 SFDVKD come from the germline V gene. CDR3 coding DNA: TGTGCCACCAGTGATCGGAACAGGGATGGCTACACCTTC. It is translated as CATSDRNRDGYTF.

In its sample, this clonotype was seen many times. The chain links TRBV12-3 or TRBV12-4 to TRBJ2-2, with 12 positions matching TRBD2. This CDR3 spans 18 amino acids. J lost 6 bases, V lost 5 bases, and 13 bases had no gene match. Here the CDR3 DNA reads TGTGCCAGCAGTCCTTCGACTAGCGGGGGTTTATGGGCCGGGGAGCTGTTTTTT. Translated, it gives CASSPSTSGGLWAGELFF.

This clonotype has a handful of counts. This sequence joins TRBV30 and TRBJ1-2; TRBD1 matches at 7 bases. Per the germline V gene, CDR1 is GTSNPN and CDR2 is SVGIG (reference sequence). This CDR3 region has 11 residues. V trimming: 4 bases; J trimming: 8 bases; junction bases outside the gene matches: 4. The CDR3 loop is CAWTRGAGYTF. CDR3 sequence (DNA): TGTGCCTGGACCAGGGGGGCGGGCTACACCTTC.

The table lists this clonotype with a few counts. This chain uses TRBV12-3 or TRBV12-4 with TRBJ2-1; TRBD2 matches at 12 bases. This CDR3 contains 15 residues. The V and J ends lost 5 bases and 6 bases, in that order; junction bases with no gene match: 5. In nucleotides, the CDR3 is TGTGCCAGCAGTAAAGGGACTAGCGGGTTCAATGAGCAGTTCTTC. Residues: CASSKGTSGFNEQFF.

This clonotype was observed many times. V and J are TRBV24-1 and TRBJ2-5, with 10 bases aligning to TRBD1. The V gene's germline CDR1 is KGHDR and CDR2 SFDVKD. This CDR3 region has 15 residues. The J segment lost 3 bases and the V segment lost 1 base, leaving 1 base of the junction unmatched. The CDR3 bases are TGTGCCACCAGTGATTTCGGACAGGGGGAAGAGACCCAGTACTTC. Protein product: CATSDFGQGEETQYF.

The chain recombines TRBV12-3 or TRBV12-4 with TRBJ2-2; 10 bases match TRBD2. This CDR3 has 16 amino acids. With 6 bases clipped from V and 2 bases from J, the junction kept 6 bases outside the gene matches. Here the CDR3 reads CASRRRTSGNTGELFF. The CDR3 coding sequence is TGTGCCAGCAGACGCCGGACTAGCGGAAACACCGGGGAGCTGTTTTTT.

This clonotype showed up just a few times. The V and J genes are TRBV20-1 and TRBJ2-4, with 7 nucleotides matching TRBD1. V was pared by 0 bases and J by 0 bases, with 5 bases of the junction left unmatched. CDR1 DFQATT and CDR2 SNEGSKA come from the germline V gene (reference sequence). CDR3 size: 16 residues. For the CDR3, the DNA is TGCAGTGCTAGAGAGGAACAGGGGATAGCCAAAAACATTCAGTACTTC. This gives the protein CSAREEQGIAKNIQYF.

This clonotype has more than one count but fewer than ten. The chain has TRBV27 and TRBJ2-7; 8 positions agree with TRBD1. With 3 bases clipped from V and 3 bases from J, the junction kept 19 bases outside the gene matches. Germline values: CDR1 MNHEY, CDR2 SMNVEV (reference sequence). This CDR3 is built from 19 residues. The CDR3: CASSFGREFGPGGNYEQYF. The CDR3, as DNA: TGTGCCAGCAGTTTCGGCCGGGAGTTTGGGCCAGGGGGCAACTACGAGCAGTACTTC.

A few counts support this clonotype. V usage is TRBV6-5 and J usage is TRBJ2-2; 8 bases map to TRBD1. This CDR3 has 17 residues. The V gene end was trimmed by 2 bases and the J gene end by 1 base; junction bases not matched to a gene: 6. In germline, CDR1 is MNHEY, CDR2 SVGAGI. The CDR3, as DNA: TGTGCCAGCAGTTACCCGATGGGGACAGGGAACACCGGGGAGCTGTTTTTT. It is translated as CASSYPMGTGNTGELFF.

The rearrangement joins TRBV9 to TRBJ2-2; 10 bases are a match to TRBD2. The CDR3 is made up of 20 amino acids. Losses at the gene ends were 0 bases for V and 5 bases for J; bases not matched to a gene: 16. The germline V gene encodes CDR1 SGDLS and CDR2 YYNGEE. The CDR3 loop reads CASSVASGTAGGPRTGELFF. The CDR3, as DNA: TGTGCCAGCAGCGTAGCTTCCGGGACAGCGGGAGGGCCTCGGACCGGGGAGCTGTTTTTT.